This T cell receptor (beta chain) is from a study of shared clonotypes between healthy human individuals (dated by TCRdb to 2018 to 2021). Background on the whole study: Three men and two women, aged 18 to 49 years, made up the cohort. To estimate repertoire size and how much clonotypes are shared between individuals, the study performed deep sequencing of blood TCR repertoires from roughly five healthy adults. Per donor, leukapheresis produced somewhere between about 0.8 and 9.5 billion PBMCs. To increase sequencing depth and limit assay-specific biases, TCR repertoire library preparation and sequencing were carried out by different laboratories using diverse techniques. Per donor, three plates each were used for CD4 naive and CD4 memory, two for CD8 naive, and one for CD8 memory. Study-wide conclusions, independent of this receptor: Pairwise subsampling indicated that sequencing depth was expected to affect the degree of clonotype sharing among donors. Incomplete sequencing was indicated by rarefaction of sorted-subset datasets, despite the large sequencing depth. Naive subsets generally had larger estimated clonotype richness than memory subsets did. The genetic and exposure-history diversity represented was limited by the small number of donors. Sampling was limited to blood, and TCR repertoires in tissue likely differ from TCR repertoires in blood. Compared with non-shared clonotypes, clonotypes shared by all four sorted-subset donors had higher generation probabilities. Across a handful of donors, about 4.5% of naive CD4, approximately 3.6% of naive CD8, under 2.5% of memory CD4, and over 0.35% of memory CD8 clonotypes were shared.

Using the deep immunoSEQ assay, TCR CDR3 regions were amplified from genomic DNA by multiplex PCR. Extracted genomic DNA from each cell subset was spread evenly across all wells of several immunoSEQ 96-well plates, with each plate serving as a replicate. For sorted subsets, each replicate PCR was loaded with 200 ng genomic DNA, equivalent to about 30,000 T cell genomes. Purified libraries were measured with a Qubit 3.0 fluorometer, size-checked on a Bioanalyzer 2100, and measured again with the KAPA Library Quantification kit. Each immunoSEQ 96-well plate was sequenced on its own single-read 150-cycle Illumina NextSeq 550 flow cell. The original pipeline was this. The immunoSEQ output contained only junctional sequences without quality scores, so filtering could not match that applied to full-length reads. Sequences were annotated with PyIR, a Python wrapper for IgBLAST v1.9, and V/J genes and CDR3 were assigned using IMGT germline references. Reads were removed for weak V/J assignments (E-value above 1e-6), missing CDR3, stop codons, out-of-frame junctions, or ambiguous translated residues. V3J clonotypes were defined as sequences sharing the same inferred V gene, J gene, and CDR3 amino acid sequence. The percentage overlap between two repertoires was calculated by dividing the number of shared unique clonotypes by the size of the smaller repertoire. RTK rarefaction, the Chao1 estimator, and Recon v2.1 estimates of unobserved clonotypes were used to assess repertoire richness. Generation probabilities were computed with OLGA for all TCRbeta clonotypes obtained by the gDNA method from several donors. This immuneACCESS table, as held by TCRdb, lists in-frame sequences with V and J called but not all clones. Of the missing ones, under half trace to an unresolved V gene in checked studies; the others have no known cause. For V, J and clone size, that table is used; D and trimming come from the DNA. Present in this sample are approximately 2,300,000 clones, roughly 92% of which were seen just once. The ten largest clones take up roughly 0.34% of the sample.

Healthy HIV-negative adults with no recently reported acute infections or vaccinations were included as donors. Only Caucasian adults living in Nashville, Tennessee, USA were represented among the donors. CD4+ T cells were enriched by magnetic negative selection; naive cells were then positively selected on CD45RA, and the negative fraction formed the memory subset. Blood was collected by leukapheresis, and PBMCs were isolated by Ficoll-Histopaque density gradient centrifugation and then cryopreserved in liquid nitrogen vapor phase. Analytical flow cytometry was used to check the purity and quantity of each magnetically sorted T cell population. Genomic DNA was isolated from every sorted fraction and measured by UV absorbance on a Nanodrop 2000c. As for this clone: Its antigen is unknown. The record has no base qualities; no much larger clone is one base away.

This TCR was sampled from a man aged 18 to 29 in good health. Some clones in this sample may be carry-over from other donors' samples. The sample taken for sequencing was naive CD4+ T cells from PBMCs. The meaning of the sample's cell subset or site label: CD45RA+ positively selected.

The CDR3 sequence is CATNNDGYNEQFF. The DNA sequence is given as TGTGCCACCAACAACGATGGGTACAATGAGCAGTTCTTC. The chain is assembled from TRBV28 and TRBJ2-1; the D gene assignment is ambiguous. The junction carries 14 bases between V and J, which are trimmed by 10 bases and 4 bases respectively. From the germline V gene, CDR1 is MDHEN and CDR2 is SYDVKM. The CDR3 contains 13 residues, cysteine and phenylalanine counted. Of the read, only the CDR3 DNA is kept; its 39 bases are in frame from base 1.